The rows below give T cell receptor beta chains drawn from one sample of a study of CD8+ T cells in alopecia areata. Sequencing used immunoSEQ multiplex PCR; TCRdb keeps in-frame clones, though not all of them. The sample has some 190,000 clones, just under 65% seen once; the top ten hold roughly 1.3%. Sequenced material: CD4+ T cells sorted from blood, taken at week 49, from a patient treated with tofacitinib. The receptors here all came from a human donor with alopecia areata. The CDR3 runs from the conserved cysteine through the conserved F or W. A D gene is named only where the DNA matches it firmly. Only some rows state a clone size, as once, few, many or a class for expanded clones.

>TRBV11-2|TRBJ1-2|13|.|.
TGTGCCAGCAGCAGGGCCCGAGAATATGGCTACACCTTC
CASSRAREYGYTF
>TRBV20-1|TRBJ2-3|11|few|.
TGCAGTGCTAGAAGCACAGATACGCAGTATTTT
CSARSTDTQYF
>TRBV5-6|TRBJ1-5|16|.|TRBD1
TGTGCCAGCAGCTACAACGACAGGGACCTAAATCAGCCCCAGCATTTT
CASSYNDRDLNQPQHF
>TRBV20-1|TRBJ1-2|11|.|.
TGCAGTGGTCAGGACCTCTATGGCTACACCTTC
CSGQDLYGYTF
>TRBV19|TRBJ1-1|11|.|.
TGTGCCAGTAGTATCAGTACGAGGGCTTTCTTT
CASSISTRAFF
>TRBV6-5|TRBJ2-7|14|.|TRBD1
TGTGCCAGCAGCCAGTCCGGGACCAGGGGGGAGCAGTACTTC
CASSQSGTRGEQYF
>TRBV25-1|TRBJ2-7|14|.|.
TGTGCCAGCAGTGACCCCAGGGCCCCATACGAGCAGTACTTC
CASSDPRAPYEQYF
>TRBV30|TRBJ2-1|13|.|.
TGTGCCTGGAGTGTATACAGGGACAATGAGCAGTTCTTC
CAWSVYRDNEQFF
>TRBV5-1|TRBJ1-2|12|few|.
TGCGCCAGCAGTCCAACAGGGCGAGGCTACACCTTC
CASSPTGRGYTF
>TRBV4-3|TRBJ2-3|14|.|TRBD2
TGCGCCAGCAGCAGACGGGGGGGAACAGATACGCAGTATTTT
CASSRRGGTDTQYF
>TRBV29-1|TRBJ2-7|13|.|.
TGCAGCGTTGTGGGGGACGCGCGTTACGAGCAGTACTTC
CSVVGDARYEQYF
>TRBV7-9|TRBJ2-5|15|few|TRBD2
TGTGCCAGCAGCTTATGGGGGGGTCCCCAAGAGACCCAGTACTTC
CASSLWGGPQETQYF
>TRBV29-1|TRBJ2-1|15|.|TRBD2
TGCAGCGTTGATGTTCTAGCGGGGGGGATGAGTGAGCAGTTCTTC
CSVDVLAGGMSEQFF
>TRBV6-5|TRBJ1-6|15|.|TRBD1
TGTGCCAGCAGGGCGGACAGGGGGAATAATTCACCCCTCCACTTT
CASRADRGNNSPLHF
>TRBV5-6|TRBJ2-7|12|.|.
TGTGCCAGCACCTCGGGGTATCTCGAACAGTACTTC
CASTSGYLEQYF
>TRBV7-2|TRBJ2-6|17|many|.
TGTGCCAGCAGCTTAGCGAACAGGGTTTTAGGGGCCAACGTCCTGACTTTC
CASSLANRVLGANVLTF
>TRBV7-2|TRBJ1-1|13|.|.
TGTGCCAGCAGCCTCGGACCGAGCACTGAAGCTTTCTTT
CASSLGPSTEAFF
>TRBV4-1|TRBJ1-1|15|.|.
TGCGCCAGCAGCCCCACGGTGGTAGCGGAAACTGAAGCTTTCTTT
CASSPTVVAETEAFF
>TRBV5-1|TRBJ1-1|14|.|.
TGCGCCAGCAGCTTTCAGGGTTCGAACACTGAAGCTTTCTTT
CASSFQGSNTEAFF
>TRBV29-1|TRBJ2-3|12|few|.
TGCAGCGTTGCTCGGGGTCCAGATACGCAGTATTTT
CSVARGPDTQYF
>TRBV5-1|TRBJ1-2|14|.|.
TGCGCCAGCAGCTTTGACAGATCTAACTATGGCTACACCTTC
CASSFDRSNYGYTF
>TRBV4-3|TRBJ2-7|15|few|TRBD1
TGCGCCAGCAGCCGGACCTCAGGGGGCGGATACGAGCAGTACTTC
CASSRTSGGGYEQYF
>TRBV5-1|TRBJ1-6|14|.|.
TGCGCCAGCAGCTTGGATCCCGGTGCTTCACCCCTCCACTTT
CASSLDPGASPLHF
>TRBV7-3|TRBJ1-5|15|once|.
TGTGCCAGCAGCCCCGTTGGGGCCCACAATCAGCCCCAGCATTTT
CASSPVGAHNQPQHF
>TRBV27|TRBJ2-1|15|.|TRBD2
TGTGCCAGCAGCCTGGCCCGGGGGGGCTACAATGAGCAGTTCTTC
CASSLARGGYNEQFF
>TRBV25-1|TRBJ1-2|15|.|.
TGTGCCAGCAGTGATGTGACTAGTGGGGTTGATGGCTACACCTTC
CASSDVTSGVDGYTF
>TRBV13|TRBJ2-3|11|few|.
TGTGCCAGCAGCTTTTCAGATACGCAGTATTTT
CASSFSDTQYF
>TRBV11-2|TRBJ2-3|12|.|.
TGTGCCAGCAGCTTAGATCGTGGTACGCAGTATTTT
CASSLDRGTQYF
>TRBV29-1|TRBJ2-2|14|.|.
TGCAGCGTTGAACCGCCAGGGCTTCCCGGGGAGCTGTTTTTT
CSVEPPGLPGELFF
>TRBV7-2|TRBJ1-1|14|.|.
TGTGCCAGCAGCTCCCATGGGGGAAACACTGAAGCTTTCTTT
CASSSHGGNTEAFF
>TRBV29-1|TRBJ1-1|16|few|.
TGCAGCGTTATAAGCGGGGGAACTAGACAGAACACTGAAGCTTTCTTT
CSVISGGTRQNTEAFF
>TRBV4-3|TRBJ1-1|14|.|TRBD1
TGCGCCAGCAGCCAAGATGGAGCAGGGGGTGAAGCTTTCTTT
CASSQDGAGGEAFF
>TRBV6-6|TRBJ2-3|15|once|TRBD2
TGTGCCAGCAGAATACCGACTAGCGGCACAGATACGCAGTATTTT
CASRIPTSGTDTQYF
>TRBV29-1|TRBJ1-1|13|few|.
TGCAGCGTTTACCGGGTCCCGAACACTGAAGCTTTCTTT
CSVYRVPNTEAFF
>TRBV7-9|TRBJ1-5|13|.|.
TGTGCCAGCAGCTTAACACAAAATCAGCCCCAGCATTTT
CASSLTQNQPQHF
>TRBV15|TRBJ2-7|13|.|TRBD2
TGTGCCACCGCGCGGGGGGGAGCCTACGAGCAGTACTTC
CATARGGAYEQYF
>TRBV29-1|TRBJ2-5|15|.|.
TGCAGCGTCGTGACGAGGCAGGTCCCAACAGAGACCCAGTACTTC
CSVVTRQVPTETQYF
>TRBV14|TRBJ2-3|18|.|TRBD2
TGTGCCAGCAGCCAAGATCGGGGACGGCTAGCGGGGATAGATACGCAGTATTTT
CASSQDRGRLAGIDTQYF
>TRBV29-1|TRBJ1-2|15|.|TRBD1
TGCAGCGACTACCCGGGGGACAGGGGAAACTATGGCTACACCTTC
CSDYPGDRGNYGYTF
>TRBV29-1|TRBJ2-7|12|few|.
TGCAGCGTTGTTCTGGGGGCCGACGAGCAGTACTTC
CSVVLGADEQYF
>TRBV11-2|TRBJ1-2|15|.|TRBD1
TGTGCCAGCAGCCGAGGGACAGGGGGCAACTATGGCTACACCTTC
CASSRGTGGNYGYTF
>TRBV7-2|TRBJ1-5|13|many|.
TGTGCCAGCAGCTTAGGTGGTAAGGAGCCCCAGCATTTT
CASSLGGKEPQHF
>TRBV10-2|TRBJ2-3|12|.|.
TGCGCCAGCAGTACTTCCACAGATACGCAGTATTTT
CASSTSTDTQYF
>TRBV2|TRBJ2-5|12|.|.
TGTGCCGCCGGGGCCCTTCAAGAGACCCAGTACTTC
CAAGALQETQYF
>TRBV29-1|TRBJ1-1|14|few|.
TGCAGCGTTGACGGCGCAGGGGAGAGCACTGAAGCTTTCTTT
CSVDGAGESTEAFF
>TRBV29-1|TRBJ1-1|10|.|.
TGCAGCGTTTGGGAGGTCGAAGCTTTCTTT
CSVWEVEAFF
>TRBV7-6|TRBJ2-7|15|.|.
TGTGCCAGCAGCTTAGTGTTGGGGGATTCCTACGAGCAGTACTTC
CASSLVLGDSYEQYF
>TRBV10-3|TRBJ2-3|12|.|.
TGTGCCATCGAAGGGTCGGGTGATACGCAGTATTTT
CAIEGSGDTQYF
>TRBV6-6|TRBJ1-1|10|.|.
TGTGCCAGCAGTGACACTGAAGCTTTCTTT
CASSDTEAFF
>TRBV29-1|TRBJ1-1|13|few|.
TGCAGCGGGCGGGCCAGCCCTAACACTGAAGCTTTCTTT
CSGRASPNTEAFF
>TRBV11-2|TRBJ2-7|13|.|.
TGTGCCAGCAGCTCCGGGACTCTATATCACCAGTACTTC
CASSSGTLYHQYF
>TRBV7-2|TRBJ1-5|15|few|TRBD1
TGTGCCAGCAGCCCCTGGACAGGGGGCAATCAGCCCCAGCATTTT
CASSPWTGGNQPQHF
>TRBV9|TRBJ2-2|17|.|.
TGTGCCAGCAGCGCGACAGGATCCCCCGCGAACACCGGGGAGCTGTTTTTT
CASSATGSPANTGELFF
>TRBV2|TRBJ1-6|14|.|TRBD1
TGTGCCAGCACCGAGACAGGGGGGAATTCACCCCTCCACTTT
CASTETGGNSPLHF
>TRBV5-1|TRBJ1-4|14|.|.
TGCGCCAGCAGCTATGGGACGGAGAATGAAAAACTGTTTTTT
CASSYGTENEKLFF